The TCR beta chain under discussion was sequenced for a study of blood T cells in healthy people across ages. Primed by a sample-barcoded 5' primer and a J-beta primer mix, a second PCR proceeded for 7 to 11 cycles. There were at least 3 million CDR3-containing paired-end reads obtained from each sample. TCRdb re-called the 5' RACE reads through MiXCR, storing one row per CDR3 protein. The data hold about 1.1 million distinct CDR3 sequences, with 35% to 40% observed a single time. Concerning this clonotype: The junction departs from germline at one end; a sequencing error may be responsible.

Each of the donors had 9 to 10 milliliters of peripheral blood drawn into EDTA-treated Vacutainer tubes. Looked up from germline, CDR1 is MNHEY and CDR2 is SVGEGT. This CDR3 contains 13 residues. Sequences were obtained from blood. The rearrangement links TRBV6-2 or TRBV6-3 to TRBJ2-1, with TRBD1 as a possible D gene (6 bases). The receptor comes from a man aged 18 to 30 in good health. The CDR3 reads CTSSRDIYNEQFF. Here the CDR3 DNA reads TGTACCAGCAGCCGGGACATATACAATGAGCAGTTCTTC.